Below, 8 T cell receptor beta chains from the same sample are listed, as sequenced in a study of T-cell memory formation after mild COVID-19. Each CDR3 protein gets one entry after TCRdb re-called the 5' RACE reads with MiXCR. The table records 200,000 to 250,000 distinct CDR3 sequences, roughly 17% of them present only once. Sequenced input: PBMCs or a T cell subset sorted from them (not recorded which). These receptors originate from a man between 18 and 35 years old who had mild COVID-19 (a few samples of this study predate the infection). Cell type and time point are not known.

This clonotype was picked up a small number of times. This chain joins TRBV4-1 and TRBJ2-2; D gene ambiguous. CDR3 length: 14 residues. Germline values: CDR1 MGHRA, CDR2 YSYEKL. V was cut by 1 base and J by 6 bases, with 9 bases left in between. CDR3 coding DNA: TGCGCCAGCAGCCAAGTCCCCGGCGCCGGGGAGCTGTTTTTT. Its protein product is CASSQVPGAGELFF.

The chain couples TRBV19 to TRBJ2-1; 11 nucleotides line up with TRBD2. Germline CDR1 and CDR2: LNHDA and SQIVND (reference sequence). J lost 12 bases, V lost 3 bases, and 7 bases had no gene match. The length of the CDR3 is 14 residues. The chain's CDR3 is CASSIILAGGGQFF. The CDR3 nucleotides are TGTGCCAGTAGTATTATCCTAGCGGGGGGTGGGCAGTTCTTC.

This clonotype has ten or more counts. The chain links TRBV9 to TRBJ2-1; D is possibly TRBD1 or TRBD2 (6 bases each). V lost 3 bases and J 5 bases, leaving 18 bases between the germline ends. Germline V gives CDR1 SGDLS, CDR2 YYNGEE. This CDR3 contains 16 residues. The DNA for the CDR3 is TGTGCCAGCAGCGCAACGGGGGCGTTGATCCACAATGAGCAGTTCTTC. Protein product: CASSATGALIHNEQFF. Supplemented by reference TRBV9 and TRBJ2-1, the full variable domain reads DSGVTQTPKHLITATGQRVTLRCSPRSGDLSVYWYQQSLDQGLQFLIQYYNGEERAKGNILERFSAQQFPDLHSELNLSSLELGDSALYFCASSATGALIHNEQFFGPGTRLTVL.

This clonotype was seen a few times. The chain recombines TRBV6-6 with TRBJ2-4, with 8 bases aligning to TRBD1. The germline V gene has CDR1 MNHNY and CDR2 SVGAGI (reference sequence). This CDR3 spans 13 amino acids. Trimming at V came to 6 bases and at J to 3 bases, leaving 1 base not matched to a gene. The CDR3 coding sequence is TGTGCCAGCAGACAGGGGGACAAAAACATTCAGTACTTC. Encoded protein: CASRQGDKNIQYF.

V usage is TRBV12-5 and J usage is TRBJ1-6; 9 positions match TRBD1. J was trimmed by 3 bases and V by 6 bases; bases with no gene match: 27. The CDR3 spans 23 residues. The V gene's germline CDR1 is LGHNT and CDR2 FRNRAP. In DNA form, the CDR3 reads TGTGCTAGTGGGACACTTTACCGGGACAGGGTTAACCCTAATCGGCGCTATAATTCACCCCTCCACTTT. It translates to CASGTLYRDRVNPNRRYNSPLHF.

This clonotype was observed once. This rearrangement joins TRBV6-4 to TRBJ2-7, with 9 bases fitting TRBD1. The CDR3 has 19 amino acids. Trimming removed 3 bases from V and 4 bases from J; junction bases left unmatched: 19. CDR1 and CDR2 from the germline V gene are MRHNA and SNTAGT. DNA for the CDR3: TGTGCCAGCAGTGATCCCCGGGACAGGGCCCCCTCTCGCCGATACGAGCAGTACGTC. Amino acids: CASSDPRDRAPSRRYEQYV.

This clonotype was detected ten times or more. This chain uses TRBV5-1 with TRBJ2-5; a possible D gene is TRBD1 (6 bases). Trimming pared 5 bases from V and 4 bases from J, leaving 21 bases between. Germline V CDR1 and CDR2: SGHRS, YFSETQ. This CDR3 region has 16 residues. CDR3 residues: CASSRQDRPEGETQYF. DNA for the CDR3: TGCGCCAGCAGTCGTCAGGACAGACCCGAGGGAGAGACCCAGTACTTC.

This clonotype was seen a few times. J is TRBJ2-1 and V is TRBV7-3; TRBD1 is a possible D gene (6 bases). Per germline, CDR1 SGHTA and CDR2 FQGTGA. Trimming cost V 2 bases and J 9 bases, with 11 bases left between them. The CDR3 totals 13 residues. The CDR3 region has the DNA TGTGCCAGCAGCTTATTCCAGGACAGTGAGCAGTTCTTC. This translates into CASSLFQDSEQFF.